This TCR beta chain originates from a study of blood T cells in healthy people across ages. General study findings and limits: Any conclusive comparison of naive versus antigen-experienced cells was prevented by using unsorted PBMCs.

Caucasian individuals from Russia who were healthy and aged about 6 to 95 acted as donors. About 9.6 milliliters of peripheral blood were drawn from each donor into EDTA-treated tubes. Through a sample-barcoded 5' primer and a J-beta primer mix, a second PCR was run for 7 to 11 cycles. Unique molecular identifiers of 12 random nucleotides labeled each cDNA. TCRdb passed the 5' RACE reads through MiXCR, listing each CDR3 protein once. The table shows over a million distinct CDR3 sequences, with roughly 40% occurring only once. This CDR3 is built from 13 residues. Trimming cost V 8 bases and J 0 bases, with 10 bases left between them. Germline loops: CDR1 KGHSH, CDR2 LQKENI. Of note for this clonotype: No antigen is known for it.

The V and J genes are TRBV18 and TRBJ1-1, with D unresolved. Sequencing was carried out using blood. The TCR originated in a woman aged 18-29 years in good health. The CDR3, as DNA: TGTGCCAGCGGTGGGAGCATGAACACTGAAGCTTTCTTT. Translating it yields CASGGSMNTEAFF.